One sample yielded the 26 T cell receptor beta chains listed below, sequenced in a study of T cells in Graves' hyperthyroidism and ophthalmopathy. Amplification of TCR beta CDR3 regions used RNA as the template. Carried out on the TCR CDR3, a first-round RT-PCR used the HTBI primer set. One entry per CDR3 protein, called by TCRdb with MiXCR from the multiplex PCR reads. The repertoire holds some 460,000 distinct CDR3 sequences, roughly 14% seen once, with around 7.7% in the top ten. Specimen: blood. Every receptor here comes from a woman between 18 and 29 years old with Graves' hyperthyroidism.

This clonotype has at least ten counts. The CDR3 loop reads CASSIITGTGELFF. DNA for the CDR3: TGTGCCAGCAGTATAATCACAGGGACCGGGGAGCTGTTTTTT. The chain recombines TRBV12-3 or TRBV12-4 with TRBJ2-2, with D maybe TRBD1 (6 bases). V gave up 5 bases and J gave up 5 bases, with 12 bases separating them. The CDR3 totals 14 residues.

About this clonotype itself: This may arise from a read error, as a much more abundant clone is one base away. The chain uses TRBV30 and TRBJ2-1; D may be TRBD2 (6 bases). Germline CDR1 is GTSNPN and CDR2 is SVGIG (reference sequence). The V and J ends lost 5 bases and 10 bases respectively, with 12 bases between them. The CDR3 totals 11 residues. The CDR3 region is CAWGGGNEQFF. The DNA of the CDR3 is TGTGCCTGGGGTGGGGGGAACGAGCAGTTCTTC.

This clonotype has ten or more counts. The V and J genes are TRBV7-8 and TRBJ2-1; no clear D gene. Looked up from germline, CDR1 is SGHVS and CDR2 is FQNEAQ. The CDR3 totals 14 residues. V was trimmed by 0 bases and J by 5 bases, leaving 8 bases between them. CDR3 coding DNA: TGTGCCAGCAGCTTAGCGCGTAGGGACAATGAGCAGTTCTTC. This encodes CASSLARRDNEQFF.

This clonotype was seen ten or more times. The chain recombines TRBV19 with TRBJ1-6; a possible D gene is TRBD1 (5 bases). The V end was cut by 7 bases, the J end by 9 bases, with 16 bases between. The germline V gene encodes CDR1 LNHDA and CDR2 SQIVND (reference sequence). CDR3 length: 14 amino acids. The CDR3 DNA follows: TGTGCCAGTAAAACCGGGACCGAGAGTTCACCCCTCCACTTT. This encodes CASKTGTESSPLHF.

This clonotype was observed many times. The rearrangement links TRBV30 to TRBJ2-7; D perhaps matches TRBD2 (6 bases). The CDR3 has 11 amino acids. Germline CDR1 and CDR2: GTSNPN and SVGIG (reference sequence). For the CDR3, the DNA is TGTGCGTCGGGACTCTCCTACGAGCAGTACTTC. Protein sequence: CASGLSYEQYF.

This clonotype was detected many times. The chain links TRBV19 to TRBJ1-1; tentatively, D is TRBD1 (6 bases). The CDR3 is 15 amino acids. The germline V and J ends were trimmed by 9 bases and 7 bases, with 24 bases remaining between them. CDR1 LNHDA and CDR2 SQIVND come from the germline V gene (reference sequence). This chain's CDR3 is CARLMTGEERIEAFF. The CDR3 DNA follows: TGTGCCAGACTGATGACAGGTGAAGAACGGATTGAAGCTTTCTTT.

CDR3 nucleotide sequence: TGTGCCAGCAGTGACCAAAGTGGCGCCGGTACGCAGTATTTT. Its protein is CASSDQSGAGTQYF. The chain joins TRBV6-1 to TRBJ2-3; D gene uncertain. Germline lookup yields CDR1 MNHNS and CDR2 SASEGT. There are 14 residues in the CDR3. The V end was cut by 3 bases, the J end by 8 bases, with 15 bases between.

This clonotype was detected many times. The gene calls are TRBV19 and TRBJ2-7; D tentatively fits TRBD1 or TRBD2 (7 bases each). Germline V lookup: CDR1 LNHDA, CDR2 SQIVND (reference sequence). V was pared by 5 bases and J by 6 bases, with 20 bases between. There are 15 residues in the CDR3. In DNA form, the CDR3 reads TGTGCCAGTAGTTCCGGGACAGCGGGGTCGGGCGAGCAGTACTTC. Its protein is CASSSGTAGSGEQYF.

This clonotype was recorded many times. The chain combines TRBV12-3 or TRBV12-4 with TRBJ2-2, with 8 nucleotides matching TRBD2. This CDR3 comprises 17 residues. Germline trimming cut 3 bases from V and 8 bases from J; bases unmatched to any gene: 14. This CDR3 is CASSFVRPQGGGGELFF. DNA of the CDR3: TGTGCCAGCAGTTTTGTGCGCCCGCAGGGCGGGGGGGGGGAGCTGTTTTTT.

There are a few counts of this clonotype. J is TRBJ2-2 and V is TRBV19; 12 bases line up with TRBD1. V lost 3 bases, J lost 5 bases, and 4 bases stayed unmatched. CDR3 length: 16 residues. The germline gives CDR1 LNHDA, CDR2 SQIVND (reference sequence). Written as DNA, the CDR3 is TGTGCCAGTAGTATCCCGGGACAGGGGGCGACCGGGGAGCTGTTTTTT. Protein product: CASSIPGQGATGELFF. Full variable domain (remainder filled in from reference TRBV19 and TRBJ2-2): DGGITQSPKYLFRKEGQNVTLSCEQNLNHDAMYWYRQDPGQGLRLIYYSQIVNDFQKGDIAEGYSVSREKKESFPLTVTSAQKNPTAFYLCASSIPGQGATGELFFGEGSRLTVL.

The sample holds many counts of this clonotype. V and J are TRBV20-1 and TRBJ1-2, with D possibly being TRBD1 (5 bases). Trimming took off 6 bases at V and 4 bases at J, with 15 bases between the two ends. Germline V lookup: CDR1 DFQATT, CDR2 SNEGSKA (reference sequence). This CDR3 is 13 amino acids long. The CDR3 loop reads CSATWGTVYGYTF. The DNA of the CDR3 is TGCAGTGCCACCTGGGGGACGGTCTATGGCTACACCTTC.

This chain links TRBV5-1 with TRBJ1-2; TRBD1 matches at 7 bases. V lost 0 bases to trimming and J lost 7 bases; unmatched junction nucleotides: 9. This CDR3 has 15 amino acids. Germline assignment: CDR1 SGHRS and CDR2 YFSETQ. The CDR3 spells CASSLGTGEWGGYTF. The CDR3 bases are TGCGCCAGCAGCTTGGGGACAGGCGAGTGGGGTGGCTACACCTTC.

This clonotype has at least ten counts. V usage is TRBV3-1 and J usage is TRBJ2-4; D is unclear. Trimming took 7 bases from V and 0 from J, leaving 16 bases between them. The germline V gene encodes CDR1 LGHDT and CDR2 YNNKEL (reference sequence). The CDR3 is 16 residues long. The CDR3 nucleotides are TGTGCCAGCATCATGCCCCCGTACCTAGCCAAAAACATTCAGTACTTC. Translated, it gives CASIMPPYLAKNIQYF.

This clonotype has a count of ten or more. The chain combines TRBV20-1 with TRBJ2-5; the match to TRBD2 covers 8 bases. Unmatched junction bases numbered 16, after V lost 6 bases and J lost 4 bases. In germline, CDR1 is DFQATT, CDR2 SNEGSKA (reference sequence). This CDR3 comprises 16 residues. The CDR3 loop reads CSAPQRGGLSGETQYF. The CDR3 nucleotides read TGCAGTGCCCCGCAACGGGGGGGCCTTTCAGGAGAGACCCAGTACTTC.

The gene calls are TRBV7-3 and TRBJ1-5, with D hard to call. The CDR3 covers 12 residues. V shed 2 bases and J shed 6 bases, with 5 bases lying between them. Germline CDR1 and CDR2: SGHTA and FQGTGA. The CDR3 coding sequence is TGTGCCAGCAGCTTATTCAGTCAGCCCCAGCATTTT. Its protein product is CASSLFSQPQHF.

This clonotype was recorded once. A much larger clone sits a single nucleotide away, making a read error possible. The V and J genes are TRBV5-1 and TRBJ2-2, with 10 bases lining up with TRBD1. The CDR3 sequence is 15 residues long. Germline assignment: CDR1 SGHRS and CDR2 YFSETQ. CDR3 DNA sequence: TGCGCCAGCAGCTGGACAGGGGGAAGCACCGGGGAGCTGCTTTTT. Amino acids: CASSWTGGSTGELLF.

The rearrangement joins TRBV3-1 to TRBJ2-5; 8 positions agree with TRBD2. The CDR3 totals 14 residues. Germline CDR1 is LGHDT and CDR2 is YNNKEL (reference sequence). The junction had 5 bases not matched to a gene; V was cut back by 1 base and J by 7 bases. This CDR3 reads CASSQAGAGGTQYF. In DNA form, the CDR3 reads TGTGCCAGCAGCCAAGCGGGGGCGGGGGGGACCCAGTACTTC.

This clonotype was seen a single time. This may stem from a read error, because a much larger clone lies one nucleotide away. The chain carries TRBV11-1 and TRBJ2-2; no clear D. V shed 2 bases and J shed 7 bases, with 5 bases lying between them. CDR3 length: 12 amino acids. CDR1 SGHAT and CDR2 FQDESV come from the germline V gene (reference sequence). CDR3 in amino acids: CASSLSSGELFF. The CDR3 DNA sequence: TGTGCCAGCAGCTTAAGCAGCGGGGAGCTGTTTTTT.

The chain has TRBV6-2 or TRBV6-3 and TRBJ2-1, with 8 positions matching TRBD2. The V and J ends lost 5 bases and 6 bases, in that order; junction bases with no gene match: 15. Looked up from germline, CDR1 is MNHEY and CDR2 is SVGEGT. The CDR3 is 17 residues long. The CDR3 is CASSGRRGAGGSNEQFF. In DNA form, the CDR3 reads TGTGCCAGCAGTGGGCGGAGAGGGGCGGGAGGTTCCAATGAGCAGTTCTTC.

In this sample, this clonotype turned up many times. V gene TRBV5-5 combines with J gene TRBJ1-4, with a weak D call TRBD1 (6 bases). The V and J ends lost 1 base and 5 bases respectively, with 9 bases between them. The CDR3 loop spans 14 amino acids. Germline assignment: CDR1 SGHKS and CDR2 YYEKEE (reference sequence). CDR3 nucleotides: TGTGCCAGCAGCTTGCTTGACAGGAATGAAAAACTGTTTTTT. Protein sequence: CASSLLDRNEKLFF.

This clonotype was observed at least ten times. The chain links TRBV6-1 to TRBJ1-2; TRBD1 is a possible D gene (6 bases). Germline lookup yields CDR1 MNHNS and CDR2 SASEGT. The V gene lost 6 bases and the J gene lost 12 bases, with 23 bases spanning the gap. The CDR3 extends over 14 amino acids. The CDR3 DNA follows: TGTGCCAGCAGACCCGGACAGAGCGCCTATAGGGACACCTTC. Its translation is CASRPGQSAYRDTF.

The chain uses TRBV6-1 and TRBJ2-6; TRBD1 agrees at 9 bases. The germline CDR1 and CDR2 sequences are MNHNS and SASEGT. CDR3 length: 19 amino acids. Trimming took 6 bases from V and 4 from J; bases not matched to a gene: 16. The CDR3 loop reads CASRKIKGQGASGANVLTF. CDR3 bases: TGTGCCAGCAGGAAGATCAAGGGACAGGGAGCGTCAGGGGCCAACGTCCTGACTTTC.

This clonotype came up many times. V usage is TRBV12-3 or TRBV12-4 and J usage is TRBJ2-2; a weak D match, TRBD1 (7 bases). The CDR3 contains 15 residues. Trimming stripped 8 bases from V and 6 bases from J, with 19 bases between. This chain's CDR3 is CASGNQGGWAGELFF. The CDR3 DNA follows: TGTGCCAGCGGGAACCAGGGGGGATGGGCCGGGGAGCTGTTTTTT.

As concerns this clonotype: A much larger clone sits a single nucleotide away, making a read error possible. The chain's CDR3 is CASSGTRGNERFF. CDR3 coding DNA: TGTGCCAGCTCCGGGACTAGGGGGAATGAGCGGTTCTTC. The chain recombines TRBV18 with TRBJ2-1; 8 nucleotides align to TRBD2. CDR3 length: 13 residues. Per germline, CDR1 KGHSH and CDR2 LQKENI.

In this sample, this clonotype turned up many times. The genes are TRBV7-8 and TRBJ2-1; TRBD2 matches at 10 bases. After removal of 7 bases from V and 5 bases from J, the junction contained 8 bases not matched to a gene. The CDR3 loop spans 15 amino acids. CDR1 is SGHVS and CDR2 is FQNEAQ in the germline V gene. CDR3 coding DNA: TGTGCCAGCACATTTGTAGCGGGGGGTCACAATGAGCAGTTCTTC. Its protein is CASTFVAGGHNEQFF.

A few counts support this clonotype. This rearrangement joins TRBV6-4 to TRBJ2-3, with TRBD2 identical over 11 bases. Germline values: CDR1 MRHNA, CDR2 SNTAGT. The CDR3 is 16 amino acids. With 0 bases clipped from V and 1 base from J, the junction kept 0 bases outside the gene matches. The CDR3: CASSDSSGGGTDTQYF. The CDR3 bases are TGTGCCAGCAGTGACTCTAGCGGGGGGGGCACAGATACGCAGTATTTT.